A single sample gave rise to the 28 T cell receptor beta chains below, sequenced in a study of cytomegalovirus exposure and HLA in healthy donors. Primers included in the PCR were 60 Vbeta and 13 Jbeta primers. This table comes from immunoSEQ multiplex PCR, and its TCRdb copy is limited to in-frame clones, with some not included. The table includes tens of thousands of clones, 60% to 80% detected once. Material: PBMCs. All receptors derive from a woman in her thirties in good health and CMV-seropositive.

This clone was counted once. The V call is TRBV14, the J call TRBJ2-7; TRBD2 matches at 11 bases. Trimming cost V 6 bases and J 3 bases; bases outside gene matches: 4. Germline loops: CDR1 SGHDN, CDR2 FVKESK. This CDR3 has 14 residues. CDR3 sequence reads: CASRLAGGSYEQYF. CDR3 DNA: TGTGCCAGCAGGCTAGCGGGAGGAAGCTACGAGCAGTACTTC.

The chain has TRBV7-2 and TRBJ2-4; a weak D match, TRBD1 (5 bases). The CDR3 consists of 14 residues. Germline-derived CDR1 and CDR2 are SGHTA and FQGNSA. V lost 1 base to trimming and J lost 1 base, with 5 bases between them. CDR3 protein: CASSLDRAKNIQYF. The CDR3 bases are TGTGCCAGCAGCTTAGACAGGGCCAAAAACATTCAGTACTTC.

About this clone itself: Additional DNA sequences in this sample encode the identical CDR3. The CDR3 here is CASRPGLAGSYEQYF. Here the CDR3 DNA reads TGTGCCAGCAGACCGGGACTAGCGGGAAGCTACGAGCAGTACTTC. The V and J genes are TRBV6-5 and TRBJ2-7; TRBD2 agrees at 13 bases. The CDR3 has 15 residues. Germline CDR1 and CDR2: MNHEY and SVGAGI. The V gene end was trimmed by 6 bases and the J gene end by 3 bases; junction bases not matched to a gene: 5.

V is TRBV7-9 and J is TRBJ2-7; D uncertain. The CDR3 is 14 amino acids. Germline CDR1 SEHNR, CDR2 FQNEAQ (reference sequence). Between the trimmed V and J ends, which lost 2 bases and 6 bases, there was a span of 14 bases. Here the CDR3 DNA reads TGTGCCAGCAGCTTAAATATCGTAGAAACCGAGCAGTACTTC. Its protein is CASSLNIVETEQYF.

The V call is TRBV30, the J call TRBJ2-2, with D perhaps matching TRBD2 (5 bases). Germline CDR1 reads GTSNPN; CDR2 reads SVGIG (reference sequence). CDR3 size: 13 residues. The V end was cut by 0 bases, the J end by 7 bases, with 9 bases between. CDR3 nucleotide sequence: TGTGCCTGGAGTGTGATGGGAGTCGGGGAGCTGTTTTTT. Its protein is CAWSVMGVGELFF.

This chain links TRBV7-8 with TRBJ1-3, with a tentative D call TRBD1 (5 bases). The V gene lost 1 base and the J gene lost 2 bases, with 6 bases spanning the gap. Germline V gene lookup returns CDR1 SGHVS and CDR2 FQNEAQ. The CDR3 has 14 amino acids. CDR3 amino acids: CASSLVRAGNTIYF. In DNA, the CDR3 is TGTGCCAGCAGCTTAGTCAGGGCTGGAAACACCATATATTTT.

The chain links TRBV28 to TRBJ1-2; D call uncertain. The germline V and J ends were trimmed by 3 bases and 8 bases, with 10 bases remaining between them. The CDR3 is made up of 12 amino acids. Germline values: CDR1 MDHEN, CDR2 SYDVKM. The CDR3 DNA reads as TGTGCCAGCAGTTTTGGGCTTTCAGGCTACACCTTC. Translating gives CASSFGLSGYTF.

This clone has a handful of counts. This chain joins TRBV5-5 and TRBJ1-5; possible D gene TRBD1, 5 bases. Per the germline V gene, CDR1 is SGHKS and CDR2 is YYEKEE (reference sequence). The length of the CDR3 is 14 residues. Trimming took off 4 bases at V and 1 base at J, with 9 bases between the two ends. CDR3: CASSGEGSNQPQHF. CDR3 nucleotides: TGTGCCAGCAGCGGGGAGGGGAGCAATCAGCCCCAGCATTTT.

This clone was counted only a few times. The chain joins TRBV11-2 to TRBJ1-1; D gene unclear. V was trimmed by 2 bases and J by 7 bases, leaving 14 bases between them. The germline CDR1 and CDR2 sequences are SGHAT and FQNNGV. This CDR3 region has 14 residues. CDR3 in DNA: TGTGCCAGCAGCTTATTGGGCCAGGATTTTGAAGCTTTCTTT. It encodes CASSLLGQDFEAFF.

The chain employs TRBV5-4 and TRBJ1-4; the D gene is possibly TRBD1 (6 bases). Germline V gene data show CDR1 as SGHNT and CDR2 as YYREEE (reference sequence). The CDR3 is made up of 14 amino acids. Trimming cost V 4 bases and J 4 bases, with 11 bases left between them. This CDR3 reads CASSLGQFNEKLFF. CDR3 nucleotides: TGTGCCAGCAGCCTTGGACAGTTTAATGAAAAACTGTTTTTT.

CDR3: CASKTSGRGIQYF. The DNA of the CDR3 is TGTGCCAGCAAGACTAGCGGGAGGGGTATTCAGTACTTC. This sequence joins TRBV6-5 and TRBJ2-4; TRBD2 agrees at 14 bases. Trimming removed 7 bases from V and 10 bases from J; junction bases left unmatched: 3. The CDR3 totals 13 residues. The germline V gene encodes CDR1 MNHEY and CDR2 SVGAGI.

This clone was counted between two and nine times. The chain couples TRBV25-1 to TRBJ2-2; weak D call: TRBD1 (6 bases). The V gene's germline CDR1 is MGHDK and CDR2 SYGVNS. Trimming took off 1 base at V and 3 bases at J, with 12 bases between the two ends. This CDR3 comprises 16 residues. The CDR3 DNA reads TGTGCCAGCAGTGAATTGGGCCAGGGGTACACCGGGGAGCTGTTTTTT. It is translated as CASSELGQGYTGELFF. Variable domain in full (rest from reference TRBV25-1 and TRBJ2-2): EADIYQTPRYLVIGTGKKITLECSQTMGHDKMYWYQQDPGMELHLIHYSYGVNSTEKGDLSSESTVSRIRTEHFPLTLESARPSHTSQYLCASSELGQGYTGELFFGEGSRLTVL.

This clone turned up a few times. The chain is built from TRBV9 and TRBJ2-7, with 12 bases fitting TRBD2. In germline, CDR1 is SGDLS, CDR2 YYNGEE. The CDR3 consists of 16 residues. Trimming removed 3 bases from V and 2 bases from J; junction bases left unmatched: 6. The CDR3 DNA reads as TGTGCCAGCAGCGCTCAACTAGCGGGAGGTCCCTACGAGCAGTACTTC. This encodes CASSAQLAGGPYEQYF.

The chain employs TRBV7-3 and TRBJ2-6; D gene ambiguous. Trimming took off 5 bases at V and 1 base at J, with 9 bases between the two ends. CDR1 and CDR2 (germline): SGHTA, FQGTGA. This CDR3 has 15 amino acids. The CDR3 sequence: CASSRSGSGANVLTF. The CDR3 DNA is TGTGCCAGCAGCCGATCCGGGTCTGGGGCCAACGTCCTGACTTTC.

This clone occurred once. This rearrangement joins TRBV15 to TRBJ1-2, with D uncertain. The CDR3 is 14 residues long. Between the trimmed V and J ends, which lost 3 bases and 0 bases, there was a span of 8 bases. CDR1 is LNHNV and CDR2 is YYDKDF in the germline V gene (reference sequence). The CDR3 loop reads CATSRAATNYGYTF. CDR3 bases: TGTGCCACCAGCAGGGCGGCAACTAACTATGGCTACACCTTC.

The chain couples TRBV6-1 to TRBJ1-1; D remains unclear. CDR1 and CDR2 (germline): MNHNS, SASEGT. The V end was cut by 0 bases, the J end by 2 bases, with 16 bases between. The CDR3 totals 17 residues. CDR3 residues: CASSEAHGVGVNTEAFF. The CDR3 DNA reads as TGTGCCAGCAGTGAAGCGCACGGGGTAGGCGTTAACACTGAAGCTTTCTTT.

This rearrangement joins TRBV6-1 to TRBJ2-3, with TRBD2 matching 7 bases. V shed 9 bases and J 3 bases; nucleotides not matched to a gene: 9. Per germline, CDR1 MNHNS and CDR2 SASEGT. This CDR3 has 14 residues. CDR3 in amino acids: CASSRDYGTDTQYF. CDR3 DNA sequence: TGTGCCAGTAGCCGGGACTATGGTACAGATACGCAGTATTTT.

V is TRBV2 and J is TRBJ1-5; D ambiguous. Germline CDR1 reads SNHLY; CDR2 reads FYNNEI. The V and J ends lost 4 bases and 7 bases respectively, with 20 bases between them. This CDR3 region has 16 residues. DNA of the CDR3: TGTGCCAGCAGTGTTACGGGAGGAAGGGTTCAGCAGCCCCAGCATTTT. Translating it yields CASSVTGGRVQQPQHF.

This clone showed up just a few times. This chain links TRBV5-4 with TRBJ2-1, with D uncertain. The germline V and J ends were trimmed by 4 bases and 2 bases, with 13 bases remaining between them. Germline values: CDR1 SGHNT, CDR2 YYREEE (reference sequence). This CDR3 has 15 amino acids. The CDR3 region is CASSGFGVAYNEQFF. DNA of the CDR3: TGTGCCAGCAGCGGGTTTGGAGTCGCCTACAATGAGCAGTTCTTC. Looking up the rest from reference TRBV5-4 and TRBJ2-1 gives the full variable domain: ETGVTQSPTHLIKTRGQQVTLRCSSQSGHNTVSWYQQALGQGPQFIFQYYREEENGRGNFPPRFSGLQFPNYSSELNVNALELDDSALYLCASSGFGVAYNEQFFGPGTRLTVL.

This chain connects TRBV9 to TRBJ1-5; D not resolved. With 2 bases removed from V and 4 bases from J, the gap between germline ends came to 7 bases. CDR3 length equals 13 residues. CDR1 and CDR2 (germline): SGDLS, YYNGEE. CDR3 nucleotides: TGTGCCAGCAGCGTGGGCCCTAATCAGCCCCAGCATTTT. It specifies CASSVGPNQPQHF.

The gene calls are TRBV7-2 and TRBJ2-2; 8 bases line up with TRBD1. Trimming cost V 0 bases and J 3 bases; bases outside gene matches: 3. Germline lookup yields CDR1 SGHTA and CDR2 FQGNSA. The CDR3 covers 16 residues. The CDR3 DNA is TGTGCCAGCAGCTTAGCTGGACAGGGTGACACCGGGGAGCTGTTTTTT. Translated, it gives CASSLAGQGDTGELFF. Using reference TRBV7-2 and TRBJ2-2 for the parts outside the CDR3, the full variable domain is GAGVSQSPSNKVTEKGKDVELRCDPISGHTALYWYRQSLGQGLEFLIYFQGNSAPDKSGLPSDRFSAERTGGSVSTLTIQRTQQEDSAVYLCASSLAGQGDTGELFFGEGSRLTVL.

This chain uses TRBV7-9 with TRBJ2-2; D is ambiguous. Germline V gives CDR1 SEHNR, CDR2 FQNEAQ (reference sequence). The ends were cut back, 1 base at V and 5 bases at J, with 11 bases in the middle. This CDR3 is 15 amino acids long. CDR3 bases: TGTGCCAGCAGCTTAGTGGGCAGTTTGACCGGGGAGCTGTTTTTT. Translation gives CASSLVGSLTGELFF.

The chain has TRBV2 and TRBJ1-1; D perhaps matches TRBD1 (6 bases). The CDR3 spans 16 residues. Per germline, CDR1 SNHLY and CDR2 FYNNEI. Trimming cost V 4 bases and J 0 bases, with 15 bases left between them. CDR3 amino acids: CASSASFGQLNTEAFF. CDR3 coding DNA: TGTGCCAGCAGTGCTTCCTTTGGACAGTTGAACACTGAAGCTTTCTTT.

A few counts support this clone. The CDR3 here is CASSGTGDTDTQYF. The CDR3 coding sequence is TGTGCCAGCAGCGGGACAGGCGACACAGATACGCAGTATTTT. V usage is TRBV6-1 and J usage is TRBJ2-3, with 8 bases that match TRBD1. Trimming took 6 bases from V and 2 from J; bases not matched to a gene: 4. The germline gives CDR1 MNHNS, CDR2 SASEGT. CDR3 length: 14 amino acids.

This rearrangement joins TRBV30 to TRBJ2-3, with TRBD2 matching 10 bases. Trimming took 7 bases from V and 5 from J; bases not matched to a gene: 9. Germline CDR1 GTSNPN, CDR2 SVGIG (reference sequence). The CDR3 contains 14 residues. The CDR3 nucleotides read TGTGCCTTCCTAGCGGGAGAGGTGGTAGATACGCAGTATTTT. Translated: CAFLAGEVVDTQYF.

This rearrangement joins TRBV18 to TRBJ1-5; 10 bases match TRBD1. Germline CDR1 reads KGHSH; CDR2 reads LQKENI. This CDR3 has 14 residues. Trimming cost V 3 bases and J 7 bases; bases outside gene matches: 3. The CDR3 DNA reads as TGTGCCAGCTCACCTGGGGGACAGGGGCAGCCCCAGCATTTT. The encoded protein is CASSPGGQGQPQHF.

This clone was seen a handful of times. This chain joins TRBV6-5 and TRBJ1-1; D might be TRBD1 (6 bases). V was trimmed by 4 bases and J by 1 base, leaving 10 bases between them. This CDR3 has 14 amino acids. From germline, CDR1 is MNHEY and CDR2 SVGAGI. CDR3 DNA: TGTGCCAGCAGTTGGTCACAGGGGAACACTGAAGCTTTCTTT. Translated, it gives CASSWSQGNTEAFF.

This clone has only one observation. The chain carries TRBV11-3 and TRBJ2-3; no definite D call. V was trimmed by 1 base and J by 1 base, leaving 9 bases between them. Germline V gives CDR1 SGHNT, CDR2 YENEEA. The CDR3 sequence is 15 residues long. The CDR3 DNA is TGTGCCAGCAGCTTAGGCCACCAGGGCACAGATACGCAGTATTTT. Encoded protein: CASSLGHQGTDTQYF.